The 6 T cell receptor beta chains below all came from one sample that was sequenced in a study of T cell changes during pregnancy in multiple sclerosis. Sequencing used immunoSEQ multiplex PCR; TCRdb keeps in-frame clones, though not all of them. The sample holds roughly 110,000 clones; approximately 90% are singletons and the top ten take approximately 1.5%. The sample here was peripheral blood, taken after pregnancy. The receptors stem from a female donor with multiple sclerosis, enrolled in a pregnancy study.

This clone was detected a few times. The V gene is TRBV6-5, the J gene TRBJ1-1; a weak D match, TRBD1 (6 bases). The CDR3 extends over 15 amino acids. CDR1 and CDR2 from the germline V gene are MNHEY and SVGAGI. V was clipped by 0 bases and J by 3 bases, with 11 bases between them. This CDR3 reads CASSYSGEGDTEAFF. The CDR3 DNA is TGTGCCAGCAGTTACTCCGGGGAGGGGGACACTGAAGCTTTCTTT.

The chain joins TRBV6-5 to TRBJ1-1; 10 nucleotides align to TRBD1. The CDR3 is 15 amino acids. The V gene's germline CDR1 is MNHEY and CDR2 SVGAGI. J gave up 4 bases and V 5 bases, and 7 bases lay outside the gene matches. The DNA of the CDR3 is TGTGCCAGCAGTAAGACAGGGGGCTGGGTCACTGAAGCTTTCTTT. Translation: CASSKTGGWVTEAFF.

V and J are TRBV27 and TRBJ2-3; 10 bases match TRBD2. Germline lookup yields CDR1 MNHEY and CDR2 SMNVEV (reference sequence). J was trimmed by 3 bases and V by 4 bases; bases with no gene match: 1. The CDR3 runs to 14 residues. The CDR3: CASSSLAGTDTQYF. The CDR3 nucleotides are TGTGCCAGCAGTTCACTAGCGGGAACAGATACGCAGTATTTT.

The chain is built from TRBV7-9 and TRBJ1-3; D not resolved. V lost 5 bases and J 4 bases, leaving 12 bases between the germline ends. Germline assignment: CDR1 SEHNR and CDR2 FQNEAQ (reference sequence). The CDR3 is made up of 14 amino acids. This CDR3 reads CASSPRGEGNTIYF. CDR3 in DNA: TGTGCCAGCAGCCCCCGGGGAGAAGGAAACACCATATATTTT.

The chain joins TRBV5-1 to TRBJ2-7; 9 bases match TRBD2. The germline gives CDR1 SGHRS, CDR2 YFSETQ. V lost 1 base, J lost 5 bases, and 19 bases stayed unmatched. The CDR3 loop spans 19 amino acids. The CDR3 here is CASSLTTTIGGRAANEQYF. The DNA of the CDR3 is TGCGCCAGCAGCTTGACCACCACTATAGGCGGGAGGGCCGCTAACGAGCAGTACTTC.

J is TRBJ2-1 and V is TRBV18; D is unresolved. Trimming pared 4 bases from V and 7 bases from J, leaving 11 bases between. The germline gives CDR1 KGHSH, CDR2 LQKENI. The CDR3 has 13 amino acids. CDR3 residues: CASSLYSPNEQFF. Here the CDR3 DNA reads TGTGCCAGCTCACTATATTCCCCTAATGAGCAGTTCTTC.